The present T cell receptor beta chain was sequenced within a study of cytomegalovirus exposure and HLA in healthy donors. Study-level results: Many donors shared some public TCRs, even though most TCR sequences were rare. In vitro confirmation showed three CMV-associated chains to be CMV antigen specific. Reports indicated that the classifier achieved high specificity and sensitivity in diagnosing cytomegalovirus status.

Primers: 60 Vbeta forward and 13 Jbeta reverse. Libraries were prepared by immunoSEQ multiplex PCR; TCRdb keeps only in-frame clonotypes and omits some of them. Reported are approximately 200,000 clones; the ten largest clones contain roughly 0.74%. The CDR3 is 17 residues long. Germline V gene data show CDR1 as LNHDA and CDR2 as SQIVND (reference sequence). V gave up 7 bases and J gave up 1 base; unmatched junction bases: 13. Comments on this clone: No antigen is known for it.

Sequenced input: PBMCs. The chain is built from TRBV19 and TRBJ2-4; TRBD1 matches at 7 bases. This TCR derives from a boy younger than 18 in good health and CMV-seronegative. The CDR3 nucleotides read TGTGCCAGTAACGACCCCAGGGGGTCAGTGGCCAAAAACATTCAGTACTTC. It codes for CASNDPRGSVAKNIQYF.